Listed below are T cell receptor beta chains from one sample, sequenced in a study of blood T cell repertoires in COVID-19. Only in-frame clones appear in the TCRdb table, and some are missing; sequencing was by immunoSEQ multiplex PCR. The profile shows fewer than 300,000 clones, around nine tenths of them singletons. Material for sequencing was peripheral blood. The receptors were sampled from a man between 25 and 39 years old with acute or convalescent COVID-19. Each CDR3 is given with its conserved first and last residue. Each record gives: clone size, J gene, D gene, V gene, CDR3 DNA, CDR3 protein. D genes are given only for firm matches. Rows give clone size only sometimes, using once, few, many, or a class for an expanded clone.

size: -; J: TRBJ1-5; D: -; V: TRBV27; DNA: TGTGCCAGCAGTTTCCGGGGTCAGCCCCAGCATTTT; CDR3: CASSFRGQPQHF
size: -; J: TRBJ2-3; D: TRBD2; V: TRBV4-2; DNA: TGTGCCAGCAGCCAAGAAGCCGCGGGACTAGCGGGAGTGGCAGGGCGAGATACGCAGTATTTT; CDR3: CASSQEAAGLAGVAGRDTQYF
size: once; J: TRBJ2-1; D: TRBD2; V: TRBV11-2; DNA: TGTGCCAGCAGCTTGGGGACTAGCGGGAATGAGCAGTTCTTC; CDR3: CASSLGTSGNEQFF
size: -; J: TRBJ2-7; D: -; V: TRBV6-1; DNA: TGTGCCAGCAGTGAAGTAAATCAGGATCCCTACGAGCAGTACTTC; CDR3: CASSEVNQDPYEQYF
size: -; J: TRBJ1-4; D: -; V: TRBV2; DNA: TGTGCCAGTGCGGAAGGGGCGCGACGTGAAAAACTGTTTTTT; CDR3: CASAEGARREKLFF
size: once; J: TRBJ1-3; D: TRBD1; V: TRBV7-9; DNA: TGTGCCAGCAGCTTACAGGGACAGGGGAATGGAAACACCATATATTTT; CDR3: CASSLQGQGNGNTIYF
size: few; J: TRBJ1-3; D: -; V: TRBV28; DNA: TGTGCCAGCAGAGGCGGATACTCTGGAAACACCATATATTTT; CDR3: CASRGGYSGNTIYF
size: -; J: TRBJ2-3; D: -; V: TRBV7-2; DNA: TGTGCCAGCAGCACCGGACTGAACACAGATACGCAGTATTTT; CDR3: CASSTGLNTDTQYF
size: once; J: TRBJ1-1; D: TRBD1; V: TRBV10-1; DNA: TGCGCCAGCAGTGACTTCTTGGCAGGGGGCTACACTGAAGCTTTCTTT; CDR3: CASSDFLAGGYTEAFF
size: -; J: TRBJ1-5; D: TRBD1; V: TRBV6-5; DNA: TGTGCCAGCAGCCAGGGGGCGAGTCAGCCCCAGCATTTT; CDR3: CASSQGASQPQHF
size: -; J: TRBJ1-3; D: TRBD1; V: TRBV5-1; DNA: TGCGCCAGCAGGCTCGACAGGGCACCTGGAAACACCATATATTTT; CDR3: CASRLDRAPGNTIYF
size: -; J: TRBJ1-1; D: -; V: TRBV7-9; DNA: TGTGCCAGCAGCTTGACAGGCCCTGAAGCTTTCTTT; CDR3: CASSLTGPEAFF
size: -; J: TRBJ1-5; D: -; V: TRBV27; DNA: TGTGCCAGCAGTTTTAGGGAGAATAGCAATCAGCCCCAGCATTTT; CDR3: CASSFRENSNQPQHF
size: -; J: TRBJ2-2; D: -; V: TRBV29-1; DNA: TGCAGCGTTGGAGGGGGCACCGGGGAGCTGTTTTTT; CDR3: CSVGGGTGELFF
size: -; J: TRBJ2-2; D: -; V: TRBV6-5; DNA: TGTGCCAGCAGAAGGACCGCCCCCGGGGCCGGGGAGCTGTTTTTT; CDR3: CASRRTAPGAGELFF
size: -; J: TRBJ1-5; D: -; V: TRBV4-1; DNA: TGCGCCAGCAGCCAATCCACGAGTCAGCCCCAGCATTTT; CDR3: CASSQSTSQPQHF
size: -; J: TRBJ1-4; D: TRBD1; V: TRBV19; DNA: TGTGCCAGTAGCCCCAGGGACAGTGGTGAAAAACTGTTTTTT; CDR3: CASSPRDSGEKLFF
size: -; J: TRBJ1-2; D: -; V: TRBV7-9; DNA: TGTGCCAGCAGGCTACTTACAGGGAGCTATGGCTACACCTTC; CDR3: CASRLLTGSYGYTF
size: -; J: TRBJ2-5; D: -; V: TRBV29-1; DNA: TGCAGCGTTGCGAGGGCAGGGGTAGGGGAGACCCAGTACTTC; CDR3: CSVARAGVGETQYF
size: -; J: TRBJ2-3; D: -; V: TRBV9; DNA: TGTGCCAGCAGCGTAGCGGTCACAGATACGCAGTATTTT; CDR3: CASSVAVTDTQYF
size: -; J: TRBJ1-6; D: -; V: TRBV5-4; DNA: TGTGCCAGCAGCTTGTCTGGACGGGAATATAATTCACCCCTCCACTTT; CDR3: CASSLSGREYNSPLHF
size: once; J: TRBJ2-7; D: TRBD2; V: TRBV27; DNA: TGTGCCAGCAGTCCCGGACTAGCCTACGAGCAGTACTTC; CDR3: CASSPGLAYEQYF
size: -; J: TRBJ1-1; D: -; V: TRBV30; DNA: TGTGCCTGGAGTCCCCAGGTGAACACTGAAGCTTTCTTT; CDR3: CAWSPQVNTEAFF
size: -; J: TRBJ2-5; D: TRBD2; V: TRBV5-1; DNA: TGCGCCAGCAGCTTGGGGCCCTCTTTTCGGGTAGCGGGGGATCTCCAAGAGACCCAGTACTTC; CDR3: CASSLGPSFRVAGDLQETQYF
size: -; J: TRBJ1-4; D: TRBD1; V: TRBV11-2; DNA: TGTGCCAGCAGCTCCCTAGGGGGCACGGGCGAAAAACTGTTTTTT; CDR3: CASSSLGGTGEKLFF
size: few; J: TRBJ1-2; D: -; V: TRBV10-3; DNA: TGTGCCACCGGTGCCGGGACTCTATTAGACTATGGCTACACCTTC; CDR3: CATGAGTLLDYGYTF
size: -; J: TRBJ1-2; D: -; V: TRBV5-6; DNA: TGTGCCAGCAGCTTGGCGGCAGGGTATGGCTACACCTTC; CDR3: CASSLAAGYGYTF
size: -; J: TRBJ1-2; D: -; V: TRBV9; DNA: TGTGCCAGCAGCCCCACGCAGCAGGGGCCCTATGGCTACACCTTC; CDR3: CASSPTQQGPYGYTF
size: -; J: TRBJ2-2; D: -; V: TRBV5-4; DNA: TGTGCCAGCAGCTTAATCTTAGAGTCCACCGGGGAGCTGTTTTTT; CDR3: CASSLILESTGELFF
size: -; J: TRBJ2-7; D: -; V: TRBV5-5; DNA: TGTGCCAGCAGCTTGGAATACGGGAGAGAAACTTTCGAGCAGTACTTC; CDR3: CASSLEYGRETFEQYF
size: -; J: TRBJ2-2; D: TRBD1; V: TRBV6-5; DNA: TGTGCCAGCAGTTATGGGGACAGGAGGAACACCGGGGAGCTGTTTTTT; CDR3: CASSYGDRRNTGELFF
size: -; J: TRBJ1-5; D: -; V: TRBV19; DNA: TGTGCCAGTAGTATCGACAGTCGGTGGGTCGGCAATCAGCCCCAGCATTTT; CDR3: CASSIDSRWVGNQPQHF
size: -; J: TRBJ2-7; D: TRBD1; V: TRBV15; DNA: TGTGCCACCAGCAGAGAGGCATGGGCAGGGGGCGAGCAGTACTTC; CDR3: CATSREAWAGGEQYF
size: -; J: TRBJ2-1; D: TRBD2; V: TRBV6-1; DNA: TGTGCCAGCAGTGAATTTAGCGGGAGCCCCAATGAGCAGTTCTTC; CDR3: CASSEFSGSPNEQFF
size: -; J: TRBJ1-1; D: -; V: TRBV19; DNA: TGTGCCAGTAGTATGGGAGGGAATACTGAAGCTTTCTTT; CDR3: CASSMGGNTEAFF
size: -; J: TRBJ1-2; D: -; V: TRBV20-1; DNA: TGCAGTGCTAGTTCTCCCACAGGGTCTAACTATGGCTACACCTTC; CDR3: CSASSPTGSNYGYTF
size: -; J: TRBJ1-2; D: -; V: TRBV19; DNA: TGTGCCAGTAGTATAAGCAGGAGACTAAGACCTTATGGCTACACCTTC; CDR3: CASSISRRLRPYGYTF
size: -; J: TRBJ1-5; D: TRBD1; V: TRBV6-5; DNA: TGTGCCTCCTCAGGACAGGGAATTAATCAGCCCCAGCATTTT; CDR3: CASSGQGINQPQHF
size: once; J: TRBJ2-3; D: -; V: TRBV28; DNA: TGTGCCAGCAGTTTCGCCAGAGGAGCCACTAGCACAGATACGCAGTATTTT; CDR3: CASSFARGATSTDTQYF
size: -; J: TRBJ1-5; D: TRBD1; V: TRBV6-6; DNA: TGTGCCAGCAGTTACTCGGGACAGGGACGCCCCCAGCATTTT; CDR3: CASSYSGQGRPQHF
size: -; J: TRBJ2-1; D: TRBD2; V: TRBV28; DNA: TGTGCCAGCACCCCGGGAGGGGGAATCTACTACAATGAGCAGTTCTTC; CDR3: CASTPGGGIYYNEQFF
size: once; J: TRBJ2-7; D: TRBD1; V: TRBV3-1/TRBV3-2; DNA: TGTGCCAGCAGCCAAGCTGAGGGGGCTCACGAGCAGTACTTC; CDR3: CASSQAEGAHEQYF
size: few; J: TRBJ2-7; D: TRBD2; V: TRBV4-1; DNA: TGCGCCAGCAGCCAACGTTTAGCGGGAGCCTACGAGCAGTACTTC; CDR3: CASSQRLAGAYEQYF
size: once; J: TRBJ2-1; D: TRBD2; V: TRBV3-1/TRBV3-2; DNA: TGTGCCAGCAGCCACCGATCCGGGACTAGCTTCGATGAGCAGTTCTTC; CDR3: CASSHRSGTSFDEQFF
size: -; J: TRBJ2-5; D: -; V: TRBV7-3; DNA: TGTGCCAGCAGCTTATCAGGAATAAGGGAGACCCAGTACTTC; CDR3: CASSLSGIRETQYF